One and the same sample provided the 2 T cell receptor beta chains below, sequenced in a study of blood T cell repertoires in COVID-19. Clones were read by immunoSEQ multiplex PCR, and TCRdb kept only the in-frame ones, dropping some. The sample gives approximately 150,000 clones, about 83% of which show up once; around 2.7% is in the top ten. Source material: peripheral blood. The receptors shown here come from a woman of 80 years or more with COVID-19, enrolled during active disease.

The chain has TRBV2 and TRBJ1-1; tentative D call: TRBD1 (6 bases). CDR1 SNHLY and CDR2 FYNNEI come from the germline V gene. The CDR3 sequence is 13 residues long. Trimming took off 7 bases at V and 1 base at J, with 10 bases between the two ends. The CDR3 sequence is CASNEQGNTEAFF. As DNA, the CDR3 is TGTGCCAGCAACGAACAGGGGAACACTGAAGCTTTCTTT.

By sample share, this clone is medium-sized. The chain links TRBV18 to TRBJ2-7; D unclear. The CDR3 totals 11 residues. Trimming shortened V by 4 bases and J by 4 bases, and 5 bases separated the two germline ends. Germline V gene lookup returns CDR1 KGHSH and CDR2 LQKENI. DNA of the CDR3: TGTGCCAGCTCACGAGATTACGAGCAGTACTTC. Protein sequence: CASSRDYEQYF.